Described below is a single TCR beta chain sequence and its context. This specimen comes from a study of blood T cell repertoires in COVID-19. Whole-study context: COVID-19 samples from acute and convalescent phases originated in the United States, Italy and Spain. T cells, B-cell-depleted T cells, or PBMCs provided the cDNA or gDNA that served as material.

The V end was cut by 3 bases, the J end by 2 bases, with 14 bases between. The CDR3 contains 14 residues. Germline CDR1 and CDR2: DFQATT and SNEGSKA (reference sequence). Repertoires were generated with immunoSEQ multiplex PCR, while TCRdb's copy carries only in-frame clones and drops some. Seen here are a few hundred thousand clones, 85% observed once, and the top ten hold roughly 3.6%. The chain recombines TRBV20-1 with TRBJ2-7, with D tentatively TRBD2 (6 bases). The sequenced sample was peripheral blood. The receptor was derived from a woman aged 18-35 years with acute or convalescent COVID-19. The CDR3 is CSASEFGSTYEQYF. CDR3 nucleotide sequence: TGCAGTGCTAGTGAGTTCGGGAGCACCTACGAGCAGTACTTC.